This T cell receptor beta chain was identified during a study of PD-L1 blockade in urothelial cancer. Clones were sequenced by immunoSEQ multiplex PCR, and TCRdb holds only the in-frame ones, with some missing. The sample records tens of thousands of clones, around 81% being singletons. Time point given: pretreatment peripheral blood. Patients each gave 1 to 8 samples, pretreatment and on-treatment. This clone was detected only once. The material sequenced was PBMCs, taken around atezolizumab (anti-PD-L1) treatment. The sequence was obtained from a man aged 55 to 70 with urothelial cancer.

CDR3 residues: CATSRDLYGEQYF. CDR3 DNA sequence: TGTGCCACCAGCAGAGACCTTTACGGCGAGCAGTACTTC. This chain uses TRBV15 with TRBJ2-7, with unresolved D. This CDR3 region has 13 residues. V lost 0 bases and J 6 bases, leaving 9 bases between the germline ends. Germline-derived CDR1 and CDR2 are LNHNV and YYDKDF (reference sequence).